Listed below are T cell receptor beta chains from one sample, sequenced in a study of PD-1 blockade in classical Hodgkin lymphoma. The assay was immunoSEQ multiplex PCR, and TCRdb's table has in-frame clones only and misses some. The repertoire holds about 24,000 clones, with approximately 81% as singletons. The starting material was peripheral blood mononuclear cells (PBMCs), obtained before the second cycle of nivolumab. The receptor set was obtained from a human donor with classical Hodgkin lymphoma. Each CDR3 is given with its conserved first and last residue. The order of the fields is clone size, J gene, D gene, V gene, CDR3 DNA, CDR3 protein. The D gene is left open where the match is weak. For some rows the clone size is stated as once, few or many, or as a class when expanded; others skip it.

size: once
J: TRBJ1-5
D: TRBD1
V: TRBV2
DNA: TGTGCCAGCAGCCCAAGTGGGACAGGGGTAATCAGGCAGCCCCAGCATTTT
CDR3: CASSPSGTGVIRQPQHF

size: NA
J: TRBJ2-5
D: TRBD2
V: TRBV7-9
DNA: TGTGCCAGCAGCTTACTAGCGGGGGGATTAGAGACCCAGTACTTC
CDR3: CASSLLAGGLETQYF

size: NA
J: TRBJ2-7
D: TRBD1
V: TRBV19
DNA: TGTGCCAGTAGTATAGATTTTAGGACAGGACTCGAGCAGTACTTC
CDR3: CASSIDFRTGLEQYF

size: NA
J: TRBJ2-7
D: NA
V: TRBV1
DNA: TGCACCAGCAGCCCGCCCTCGGGACAGGGCCGACCCCGGGGCTACGAGCAGTACTTC
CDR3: CTSSPPSGQGRPRGYEQYF

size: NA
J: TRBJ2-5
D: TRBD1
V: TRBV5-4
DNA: TGTGCCAGCAGCCCGACAGGGGGTGAGACCCAGTACTTC
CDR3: CASSPTGGETQYF

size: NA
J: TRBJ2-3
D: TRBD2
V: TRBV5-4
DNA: TGTGCCAGCAGCTTGACTAGCGGGGGAGGGCTCACAGATACGCAGTATTTT
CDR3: CASSLTSGGGLTDTQYF

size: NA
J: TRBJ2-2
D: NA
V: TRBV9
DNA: TGTGCCAGCAGCGTCGGCCCTCTAGGGGCGAACACCGGGGAGCTGTTTTTT
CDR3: CASSVGPLGANTGELFF

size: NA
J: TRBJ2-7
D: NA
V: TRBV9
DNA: TGTGCCAGCAGCGTAGCGGGCAGGGTCTACGAGCAGTACTTC
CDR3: CASSVAGRVYEQYF

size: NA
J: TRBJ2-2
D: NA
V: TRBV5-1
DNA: TGCGCCAGCAGCTTGAGGATGGGCGGGGAGCTGTTTTTT
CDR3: CASSLRMGGELFF

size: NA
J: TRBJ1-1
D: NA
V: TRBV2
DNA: TGTGCCAGCAGTGATGATGGGGCTGCAAAACCGAGAATGAACACTGAAGCTTTCTTT
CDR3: CASSDDGAAKPRMNTEAFF

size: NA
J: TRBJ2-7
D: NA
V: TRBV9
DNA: TGTGCCAGCAGCGTGGGGCTAGGGACCTACGAGCAGTACTTC
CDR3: CASSVGLGTYEQYF

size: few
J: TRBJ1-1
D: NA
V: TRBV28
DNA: TGTGCCAGCAGTCCCTCCTCTATGAACACTGAAGCTTTCTTT
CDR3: CASSPSSMNTEAFF

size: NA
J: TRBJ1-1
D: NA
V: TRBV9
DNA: TGTGCCAGCAGCCCCACCGCGCGGTACACTGAAGCTTTCTTT
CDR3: CASSPTARYTEAFF

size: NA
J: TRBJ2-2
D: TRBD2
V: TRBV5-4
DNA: TGTGCCAGCAGCGCCCAACTAGCGGGAGTTACCACCGGGGAGCTGTTTTTT
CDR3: CASSAQLAGVTTGELFF

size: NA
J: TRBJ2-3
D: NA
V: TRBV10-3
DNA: TGTGCCATCAGACCCGACTGGAAAGGGGCGCAGTATTTT
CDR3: CAIRPDWKGAQYF

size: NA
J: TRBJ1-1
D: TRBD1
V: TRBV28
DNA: TGTGCCAGCAGTTCCCTACAGGGGATGGGCACTGAAGCTTTCTTT
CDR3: CASSSLQGMGTEAFF

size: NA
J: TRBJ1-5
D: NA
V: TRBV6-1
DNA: TGTGCCAGCAGTGCTGACAGTTATCAGCCCCAGCATTTT
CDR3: CASSADSYQPQHF

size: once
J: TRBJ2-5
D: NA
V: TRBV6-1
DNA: TGTGCCAGCAGTGAATTCTCCGGGGGGACCCAGTACTTC
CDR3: CASSEFSGGTQYF

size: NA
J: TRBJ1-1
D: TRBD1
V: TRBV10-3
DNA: TGTGCCATCAGTGAGTCGGCCAGGGGGATGGCTGAAGCTTTCTTT
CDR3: CAISESARGMAEAFF

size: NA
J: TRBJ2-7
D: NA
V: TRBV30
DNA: TGTGCCTGGAGTATCGGGACGGACTACGAGCAGTACTTC
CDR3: CAWSIGTDYEQYF

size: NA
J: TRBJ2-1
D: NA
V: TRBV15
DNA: TGTGCCACCAGCAGAGATCGACTATCCAGAGAATACAATGAGCAGTTCTTC
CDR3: CATSRDRLSREYNEQFF

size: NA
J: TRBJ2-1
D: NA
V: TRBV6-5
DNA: TGTGCCAGCACCAATAGCGGCGGGGCGGATAATGAGCAGTTCTTC
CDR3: CASTNSGGADNEQFF

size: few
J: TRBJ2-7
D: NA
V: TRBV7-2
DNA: TGTGCCAGCAGCTTAGACGCGCGACGTCTCTACGAGCAGTACTTC
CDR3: CASSLDARRLYEQYF

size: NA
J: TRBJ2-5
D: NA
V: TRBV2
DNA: TGTGCCAGCAGTGAATCTCCCCGGTTTTCGTATCCCCAAGAGACCCAGTACTTC
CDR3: CASSESPRFSYPQETQYF